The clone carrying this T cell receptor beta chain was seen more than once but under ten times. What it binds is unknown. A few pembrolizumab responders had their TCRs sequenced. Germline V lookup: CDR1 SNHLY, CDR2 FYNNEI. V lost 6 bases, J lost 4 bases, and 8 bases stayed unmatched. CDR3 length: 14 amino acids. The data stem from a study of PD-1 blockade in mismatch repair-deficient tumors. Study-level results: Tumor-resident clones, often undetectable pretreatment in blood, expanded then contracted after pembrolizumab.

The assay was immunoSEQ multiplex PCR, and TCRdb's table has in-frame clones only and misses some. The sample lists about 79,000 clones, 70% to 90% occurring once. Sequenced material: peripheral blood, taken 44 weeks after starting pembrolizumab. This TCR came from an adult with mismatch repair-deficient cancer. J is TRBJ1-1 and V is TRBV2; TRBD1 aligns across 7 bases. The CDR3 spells CASSFRQGGTEAFF. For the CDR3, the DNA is TGTGCCAGCAGCTTTCGACAGGGCGGCACTGAAGCTTTCTTT.